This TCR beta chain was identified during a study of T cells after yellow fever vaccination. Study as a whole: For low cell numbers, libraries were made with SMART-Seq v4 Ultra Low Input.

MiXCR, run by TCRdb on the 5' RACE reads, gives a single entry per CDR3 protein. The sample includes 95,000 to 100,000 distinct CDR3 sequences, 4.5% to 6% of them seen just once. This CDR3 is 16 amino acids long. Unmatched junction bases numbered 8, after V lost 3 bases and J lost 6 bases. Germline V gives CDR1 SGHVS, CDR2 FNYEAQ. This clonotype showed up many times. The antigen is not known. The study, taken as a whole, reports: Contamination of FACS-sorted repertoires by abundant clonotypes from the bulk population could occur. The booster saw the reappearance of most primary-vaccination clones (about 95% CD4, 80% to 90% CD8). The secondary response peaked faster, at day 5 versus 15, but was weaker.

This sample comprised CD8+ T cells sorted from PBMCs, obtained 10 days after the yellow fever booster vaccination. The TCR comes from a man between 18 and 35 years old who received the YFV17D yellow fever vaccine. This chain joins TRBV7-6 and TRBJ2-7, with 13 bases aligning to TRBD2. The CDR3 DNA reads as TGTGCCAGCAGCTTCGGGACTAGCGGGGCAGTTACCGAGCAGTACTTC. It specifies CASSFGTSGAVTEQYF.